This T cell receptor (beta chain) was recorded in a study of shared clonotypes between healthy human individuals. Study observations and caveats: What limited the represented genetic and exposure-history diversity was the small number of donors.

About this clone itself: Its antigen remains unknown.

It was across several immunoSEQ plates that each subset's genomic DNA was evenly split. The table came from immunoSEQ multiplex PCR; TCRdb's copy has only in-frame clones and leaves some out. The data show roughly 96,000 clones, roughly 50% seen once. The receptor comes from a woman in her forties in good health. Some clones in this sample may be carry-over from other donors' samples. The sequencing input was PBMCs.

CDR3 loop: CASSSRRIGREMSGYTF. The DNA for the CDR3 is TGTGCCAGCAGCTCTCGGAGGATAGGCCGGGAGATGAGTGGCTACACCTTC. The chain has TRBV5-4 and TRBJ1-2, with no clear D. The CDR3 is 17 amino acids. Germline V gene sequence: CDR1 SGHNT, CDR2 YYREEE (reference sequence). V was pared by 3 bases and J by 7 bases, with 25 bases between.